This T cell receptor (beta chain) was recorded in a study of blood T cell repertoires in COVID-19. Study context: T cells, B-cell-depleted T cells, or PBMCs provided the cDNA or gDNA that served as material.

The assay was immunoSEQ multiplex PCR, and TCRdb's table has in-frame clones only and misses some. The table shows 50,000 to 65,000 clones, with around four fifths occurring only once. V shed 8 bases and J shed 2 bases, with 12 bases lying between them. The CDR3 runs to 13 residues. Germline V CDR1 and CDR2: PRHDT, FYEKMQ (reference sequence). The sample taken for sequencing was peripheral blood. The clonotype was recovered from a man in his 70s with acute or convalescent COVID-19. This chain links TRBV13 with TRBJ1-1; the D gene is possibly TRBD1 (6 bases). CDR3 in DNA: TGTGCCAGCCGCCGGACAGCCAACACTGAAGCTTTCTTT. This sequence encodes CASRRTANTEAFF.